Shown below are 23 T cell receptor beta chains from a single sample sequenced in a study of early stage breast cancer tumors. TCRdb's copy holds only in-frame clones and misses some; the assay was immunoSEQ multiplex PCR. This table holds more than 60,000 clones, 65% to 85% found once. The sequenced sample was blood. Every receptor here comes from a person in their sixties or seventies with breast cancer.

On this clone itself: Other nucleotide sequences from this sample produce the same CDR3. The chain is built from TRBV5-1 and TRBJ2-3; no firm D call. V lost 0 bases, J lost 0 bases, and 5 bases lay in between. This CDR3 contains 14 residues. CDR1 and CDR2 from the germline V gene are SGHRS and YFSETQ. CDR3 protein: CASSLGGSTDTQYF. Written as DNA, the CDR3 is TGCGCCAGCAGCTTGGGCGGCAGCACAGATACGCAGTATTTT.

This clone has just one count. J is TRBJ1-2 and V is TRBV23-1; D gene uncertain. TRBV23-1 carries the ORF label, with uncertain function. The CDR3 spans 14 residues. V shed 0 bases and J shed 6 bases, with 11 bases lying between them. This CDR3 reads CASSQSARNHGYTF. In DNA, the CDR3 is TGCGCCAGCAGTCAATCCGCCCGCAATCATGGCTACACCTTC.

The chain is built from TRBV18 and TRBJ2-5; TRBD2 aligns across 11 bases. Germline V lookup: CDR1 KGHSH, CDR2 LQKENI. With 1 base clipped from V and 6 bases from J, the junction kept 16 bases outside the gene matches. The CDR3 has 19 amino acids. In DNA form, the CDR3 reads TGTGCCAGCTCACCACGGGGGACTAGCGGCCTCACGGGTCGTAAGACCCAGTACTTC. Residues: CASSPRGTSGLTGRKTQYF.

This chain uses TRBV2 with TRBJ2-7; D unresolved. This CDR3 is built from 12 residues. Germline CDR1 SNHLY, CDR2 FYNNEI. V was clipped by 8 bases and J by 6 bases, with 14 bases between them. CDR3 nucleotide sequence: TGTGCCAGCGGGCAGCAGCGCGCCGAGCAGTACTTC. It yields the protein CASGQQRAEQYF.

This chain joins TRBV4-1 and TRBJ2-7, with 7 bases aligning to TRBD2. Germline V lookup: CDR1 MGHRA, CDR2 YSYEKL. The CDR3 length is 17 residues. J was trimmed by 1 base and V by 2 bases; bases with no gene match: 11. As DNA, the CDR3 is TGCGCCAGCAGCCAAACCCCCCTCGGGACTAAGTCCTACGAGCAGTACTTC. Protein: CASSQTPLGTKSYEQYF.

This chain uses TRBV27 with TRBJ1-5; D ambiguous. The CDR3 totals 13 residues. V was clipped by 2 bases and J by 5 bases, with 7 bases between them. The V gene's germline CDR1 is MNHEY and CDR2 SMNVEV (reference sequence). Here the CDR3 DNA reads TGTGCCAGCAGTTTAGGGTCCCATCAGCCCCAGCATTTT. Encoded protein: CASSLGSHQPQHF.

This sequence joins TRBV10-3 and TRBJ1-6; no definite D call. The CDR3 covers 15 residues. The germline gives CDR1 ENHRY, CDR2 SYGVKD. Trimming took off 5 bases at V and 3 bases at J, with 11 bases between the two ends. This CDR3 reads CAISPGRGYNSPLHF. Here the CDR3 DNA reads TGTGCCATCAGTCCCGGACGGGGCTATAATTCACCCCTCCACTTT.

The genes are TRBV7-9 and TRBJ2-2, with 8 bases lining up with TRBD2. The CDR3 totals 15 residues. After removal of 5 bases from V and 9 bases from J, the junction contained 11 bases not matched to a gene. Germline V gene sequence: CDR1 SEHNR, CDR2 FQNEAQ (reference sequence). CDR3 in amino acids: CASSPTSGGVRELFF. CDR3 nucleotide sequence: TGTGCCAGCAGCCCAACTAGCGGAGGGGTGAGGGAGCTGTTTTTT.

V is TRBV19 and J is TRBJ2-3; D is possibly TRBD1 or TRBD2 (5 bases each). The V gene's germline CDR1 is LNHDA and CDR2 SQIVND (reference sequence). The CDR3 covers 14 residues. V dropped 9 bases and J dropped 3 bases, with 16 bases sitting between them. The chain's CDR3 is CASSLGRTTDTQYF. CDR3 sequence (DNA): TGTGCCAGCAGTTTGGGACGGACAACAGATACGCAGTATTTT.

The V call is TRBV6-6, the J call TRBJ1-5; 7 nucleotides agree with TRBD1. Germline CDR1 MNHNY, CDR2 SVGAGI (reference sequence). Germline trimming cut 5 bases from V and 2 bases from J; bases unmatched to any gene: 9. The CDR3 contains 16 residues. CDR3 bases: TGTGCCAGCAGTCTCCTAGGGGGCGCGGGCAATCAGCCCCAGCATTTT. The encoded protein is CASSLLGGAGNQPQHF.

The chain recombines TRBV30 with TRBJ2-1, with a tentative D call TRBD2 (5 bases). The CDR3 covers 11 residues. V gave up 3 bases and J gave up 10 bases, with 10 bases separating them. Germline lookup yields CDR1 GTSNPN and CDR2 SVGIG (reference sequence). CDR3 DNA: TGTGCCTGGAGCGACGACTACGAGCAGTTCTTC. Translation gives CAWSDDYEQFF.

This clone was detected only a few times. This chain uses TRBV6-6 with TRBJ2-2; D gene unclear. This CDR3 is 14 amino acids long. Germline-derived CDR1 and CDR2 are MNHNY and SVGAGI (reference sequence). The V gene lost 6 bases and the J gene lost 3 bases, with 11 bases spanning the gap. This CDR3 is CASRLTADTGELFF. The CDR3 DNA sequence: TGTGCCAGCAGACTAACGGCGGACACCGGGGAGCTGTTTTTT.

The chain combines TRBV6-1 with TRBJ2-7; 7 nucleotides match TRBD2. The CDR3 consists of 15 residues. Looked up from germline, CDR1 is MNHNS and CDR2 is SASEGT. V lost 7 bases and J lost 3; bases outside the gene matches: 12. DNA for the CDR3: TGTGCCAGCAACGTGAAGGCGGGGGATCTCTACGAGCAGTACTTC. Its translation is CASNVKAGDLYEQYF.

The V and J genes are TRBV6-1 and TRBJ1-4, with 9 bases that match TRBD1. V lost 7 bases and J lost 8; bases outside the gene matches: 8. Per germline, CDR1 MNHNS and CDR2 SASEGT. This CDR3 region has 14 residues. The CDR3 spells CASNLQGAREKLFF. In DNA, the CDR3 is TGTGCCAGCAATTTACAGGGGGCGCGGGAAAAACTGTTTTTT.

The CDR3 DNA sequence: TGTGCCAGCAGCTTTGGGACAGGGGTGCAGTACTTC. It codes for CASSFGTGVQYF. The J gene is TRBJ2-7, the V gene TRBV11-2, with TRBD1 identical over 10 bases. Trimming took 3 bases from V and 9 from J; bases not matched to a gene: 2. This CDR3 contains 12 residues. Per germline, CDR1 SGHAT and CDR2 FQNNGV.

This chain connects TRBV9 to TRBJ2-3, with TRBD2 identical over 11 bases. Germline loops: CDR1 SGDLS, CDR2 YYNGEE. The CDR3 is made up of 17 amino acids. The trim removed 0 bases at V and 0 bases at J, leaving 3 bases unmatched. The CDR3 sequence is CASSVAASGGSTDTQYF. As DNA, the CDR3 is TGTGCCAGCAGCGTAGCGGCTAGCGGGGGGAGCACAGATACGCAGTATTTT.

The V call is TRBV19, the J call TRBJ2-7; 10 nucleotides align to TRBD1. The J segment lost 6 bases and the V segment lost 6 bases, leaving 11 bases of the junction unmatched. CDR3 length: 15 amino acids. The germline CDR1 and CDR2 sequences are LNHDA and SQIVND (reference sequence). This CDR3 reads CASSGPGQGISEQYF. In nucleotides, the CDR3 is TGTGCCAGTAGCGGCCCGGGACAGGGGATCTCCGAGCAGTACTTC.

V and J are TRBV5-1 and TRBJ2-1; D gene uncertain. The CDR3 is made up of 13 amino acids. Looked up from germline, CDR1 is SGHRS and CDR2 is YFSETQ. V dropped 7 bases and J dropped 2 bases, with 10 bases sitting between them. As DNA, the CDR3 is TGCGCCAGCCGGATGGAAACCTACAATGAGCAGTTCTTC. This encodes CASRMETYNEQFF.

The chain is built from TRBV28 and TRBJ1-3; D call uncertain. V was clipped by 2 bases and J by 4 bases, with 9 bases between them. This CDR3 spans 14 amino acids. Germline V gives CDR1 MDHEN, CDR2 SYDVKM. CDR3 amino acids: CASSLPNLGNTIYF. In DNA, the CDR3 is TGTGCCAGCAGTTTACCAAATCTCGGAAACACCATATATTTT.

The chain uses TRBV29-1 and TRBJ1-4; 7 nucleotides agree with TRBD1. CDR1 is SQVTM and CDR2 is ANQGSEA in the germline V gene. V was clipped by 4 bases and J by 7 bases; unmatched bases: 9. The CDR3 consists of 14 residues. The CDR3 DNA follows: TGCAGCGTTGCCCCATTGCCAGGGGGTGAAAAACTGTTTTTT. Its translation: CSVAPLPGGEKLFF. The complete variable domain, with remaining parts taken from reference TRBV29-1 and TRBJ1-4, reads SAVISQKPSRDICQRGTSLTIQCQVDSQVTMMFWYRQQPGQSLTLIATANQGSEATYESGFVIDKFPISRPNLTFSTLTVSNMSPEDSSIYLCSVAPLPGGEKLFFGSGTQLSVL.

This chain connects TRBV2 to TRBJ1-6; D gene ambiguous. CDR1 and CDR2 (germline): SNHLY, FYNNEI. The CDR3 extends over 12 amino acids. V was trimmed by 3 bases and J by 7 bases, leaving 4 bases between them. The CDR3 region is CASSDRNSPLHF. CDR3 bases: TGTGCCAGCAGTGACAGAAATTCACCCCTCCACTTT.

The rearrangement links TRBV2 to TRBJ2-7; D perhaps matches TRBD1 (5 bases). Trimming shortened V by 11 bases and J by 6 bases, and 20 bases separated the two germline ends. The CDR3 is 13 amino acids. Looked up from germline, CDR1 is SNHLY and CDR2 is FYNNEI. The CDR3 sequence is CAGRGPRRSEQYF. The CDR3 DNA is TGTGCCGGTAGGGGTCCCCGCCGATCCGAGCAGTACTTC. Full variable domain (missing parts from reference TRBV2 and TRBJ2-7): EPEVTQTPSHQVTQMGQEVILRCVPISNHLYFYWYRQILGQKVEFLVSFYNNEISEKSEIFDDQFSVERPDGSNFTLKIRSTKLEDSAMYFCAGRGPRRSEQYFGPGTRLTVT.

The genes are TRBV19 and TRBJ2-7; D is ambiguous. V lost 5 bases, J lost 3 bases, and 14 bases lay in between. Germline V gene data show CDR1 as LNHDA and CDR2 as SQIVND (reference sequence). The CDR3 is 14 residues long. In DNA, the CDR3 is TGTGCCAGTAGTCCTAGACAACCCAACTACGAGCAGTACTTC. Its translation: CASSPRQPNYEQYF.